The 27 T cell receptor beta chains reported below all come from one sample, sequenced in a study of shared clonotypes between healthy human individuals. CD8 cells classed as naive were CD45RO-negative and positively selected for CCR7, excluding terminally differentiated effector memory CD45RA+ cells. Generated by immunoSEQ multiplex PCR, the TCRdb table keeps only in-frame clones and is missing some. The sample lists about 580,000 clones, 95% to 98% occurring once. The source material was naive CD8+ T cells sorted from blood. These receptors were obtained from a man aged 30 to 45 in good health.

The V gene is TRBV7-9, the J gene TRBJ2-1; the D gene is possibly TRBD2 (6 bases). CDR1 is SEHNR, CDR2 FQNEAQ, per germline (reference sequence). V lost 4 bases, J lost 5 bases, and 15 bases lay in between. There are 15 residues in the CDR3. The CDR3 DNA is TGTGCCAGCAGCTCGCAGGGCGGGGTCCACAATGAGCAGTTCTTC. It specifies CASSSQGGVHNEQFF.

The chain combines TRBV4-3 with TRBJ2-7; tentative D call: TRBD2 (6 bases). Per the germline V gene, CDR1 is LGHNA and CDR2 is YSLEER. Between the trimmed V and J ends, which lost 4 bases and 3 bases, there was a span of 19 bases. The CDR3 spans 16 residues. The chain's CDR3 is CASSLTPEEGGYEQYF. CDR3 sequence (DNA): TGCGCCAGCAGCCTTACCCCGGAGGAGGGTGGCTACGAGCAGTACTTC.

This chain uses TRBV7-3 with TRBJ2-5; no clear D gene. The CDR3 runs 15 residues. Germline-derived CDR1 and CDR2 are SGHTA and FQGTGA. V shed 2 bases and J shed 5 bases, with 15 bases lying between them. The DNA for the CDR3 is TGTGCCAGCAGCTTACTCTCTGGGGATCGGGAGACCCAGTACTTC. Translation gives CASSLLSGDRETQYF.

This clone showed up just once. V usage is TRBV6-5 and J usage is TRBJ2-1; D might be TRBD1 or TRBD2, each matching 5 bases. V lost 2 bases, J lost 0 bases, and 8 bases lay in between. The CDR3 runs to 15 residues. From germline, CDR1 is MNHEY and CDR2 SVGAGI. CDR3 DNA: TGTGCCAGCAGTTACGGGACGGGCTCCTACAATGAGCAGTTCTTC. Translating it yields CASSYGTGSYNEQFF.

The chain has TRBV9 and TRBJ2-7; possibly TRBD2 for D (6 bases). Germline V gene sequence: CDR1 SGDLS, CDR2 YYNGEE. This CDR3 has 16 amino acids. With 4 bases removed from V and 1 base from J, the gap between germline ends came to 18 bases. The CDR3 loop is CASSPTRGALSYEQYF. CDR3 bases: TGTGCCAGCAGCCCGACTCGCGGGGCCCTATCCTACGAGCAGTACTTC.

This clone was seen only once. The rearrangement links TRBV27 to TRBJ2-7; TRBD2 is a possible D gene (6 bases). The ends were cut back, 8 bases at V and 2 bases at J, with 19 bases in the middle. Germline loops: CDR1 MNHEY, CDR2 SMNVEV (reference sequence). The CDR3 covers 15 residues. The CDR3 DNA reads as TGTGCCAGCTGGACCCCGACTAGACCGCCCTACGAGCAGTACTTC. It translates to CASWTPTRPPYEQYF.

V gene TRBV9 combines with J gene TRBJ2-1; D remains ambiguous. V lost 4 bases and J 0 bases, leaving 8 bases between the germline ends. Germline V gene data show CDR1 as SGDLS and CDR2 as YYNGEE. The CDR3 spans 14 residues. The chain's CDR3 is CASSFSSSYNEQFF. The DNA for the CDR3 is TGTGCCAGCAGCTTTTCTAGCTCCTACAATGAGCAGTTCTTC.

This chain joins TRBV14 and TRBJ2-3; possibly TRBD2 for D (5 bases). Germline CDR1 SGHDN, CDR2 FVKESK. The CDR3 is made up of 18 amino acids. The V end lost 2 bases, the J end lost 2 bases, and 20 bases lay between the germline ends. CDR3 loop: CASSQIASGWSHTDTQYF. CDR3 bases: TGTGCCAGCAGCCAAATTGCTTCGGGGTGGAGTCACACAGATACGCAGTATTTT.

The chain uses TRBV27 and TRBJ2-1, with TRBD2 matching over 9 bases. The trim removed 3 bases at V and 8 bases at J, leaving 11 bases unmatched. This CDR3 comprises 16 residues. Germline assignment: CDR1 MNHEY and CDR2 SMNVEV (reference sequence). The CDR3 is CASSFPMGGRAYEQFF. The DNA for the CDR3 is TGTGCCAGCAGTTTCCCAATGGGCGGGAGGGCCTATGAGCAGTTCTTC.

CDR3 protein: CAWSVLGSGTEAFF. CDR3 coding DNA: TGTGCCTGGAGTGTATTAGGTAGCGGCACTGAAGCTTTCTTT. The rearrangement joins TRBV30 to TRBJ1-1; D is unresolved. The CDR3 consists of 14 residues. Trimming took 0 bases from V and 4 from J, leaving 12 bases between them. Germline V gene sequence: CDR1 GTSNPN, CDR2 SVGIG (reference sequence).

The CDR3: CASRGGVGYHTTGELFF. As DNA, the CDR3 is TGTGCCAGCAGAGGGGGCGTGGGCTACCATACCACCGGGGAGCTGTTTTTT. The rearrangement joins TRBV11-2 to TRBJ2-2; 7 nucleotides align to TRBD1. Germline-derived CDR1 and CDR2 are SGHAT and FQNNGV. V dropped 6 bases and J dropped 4; count of bases not matched to a gene: 14. This CDR3 spans 17 amino acids.

A note on this clone: In the same sample, other DNA sequences code for this CDR3. V is TRBV27 and J is TRBJ2-3; D gene uncertain. Germline V gives CDR1 MNHEY, CDR2 SMNVEV (reference sequence). CDR3 length: 11 amino acids. The V end lost 5 bases, the J end lost 2 bases, and 2 bases lay between the germline ends. In DNA, the CDR3 is TGTGCCAGCAGTGACACAGATACGCAGTATTTT. It translates to CASSDTDTQYF.

Notes on this clone: The same CDR3 can be traced to other DNA sequences in this sample. This rearrangement joins TRBV6-6 to TRBJ1-1; possible D gene TRBD1, 6 bases. The V gene's germline CDR1 is MNHNY and CDR2 SVGAGI (reference sequence). V dropped 6 bases and J dropped 1 base, with 9 bases sitting between them. This CDR3 spans 13 amino acids. The CDR3 loop reads CASRWTENTEAFF. The CDR3 DNA follows: TGTGCCAGCAGGTGGACAGAGAACACTGAAGCTTTCTTT.

The chain is built from TRBV10-3 and TRBJ2-1, with 7 bases identical to TRBD2. V lost 2 bases, J lost 8 bases, and 6 bases stayed unmatched. CDR1 is ENHRY, CDR2 SYGVKD, per germline. The CDR3 is 14 amino acids. CDR3 bases: TGTGCCATCAGTGAGAGCGGGGAGTTCGATGAGCAGTTCTTC. It specifies CAISESGEFDEQFF.

In this sample, this clone turned up once. The chain joins TRBV9 to TRBJ1-3, with TRBD1 as a possible D gene (6 bases). With 0 bases removed from V and 4 bases from J, the gap between germline ends came to 11 bases. This CDR3 has 15 residues. Per the germline V gene, CDR1 is SGDLS and CDR2 is YYNGEE. CDR3 residues: CASSVGGGLGNTIYF. The CDR3 DNA reads as TGTGCCAGCAGCGTAGGAGGGGGACTCGGAAACACCATATATTTT.

The chain uses TRBV7-9 and TRBJ2-7; no reliable D call. This CDR3 comprises 15 residues. V gave up 6 bases and J gave up 5 bases, with 20 bases separating them. Per the germline V gene, CDR1 is SEHNR and CDR2 is FQNEAQ (reference sequence). CDR3 DNA: TGTGCCAGCAGGAGACCGGGCACCCTCGGCGACGAGCAGTACTTC. It is translated as CASRRPGTLGDEQYF. The entire variable domain, with the rest obtained from reference TRBV7-9 and TRBJ2-7, is as follows: DTGVSQNPRHKITKRGQNVTFRCDPISEHNRLYWYRQTLGQGPEFLTYFQNEAQLEKSRLLSDRFSAERPKGSFSTLEIQRTEQGDSAMYLCASRRPGTLGDEQYFGPGTRLTVT.

The chain combines TRBV27 with TRBJ1-2; the match to TRBD1 covers 10 bases. Per the germline V gene, CDR1 is MNHEY and CDR2 is SMNVEV (reference sequence). The trim removed 4 bases at V and 3 bases at J, leaving 5 bases unmatched. The CDR3 totals 15 residues. This chain's CDR3 is CASSSGQGTYYGYTF. The CDR3 DNA sequence: TGTGCCAGCAGTTCGGGACAGGGGACTTACTATGGCTACACCTTC.

The genes are TRBV7-6 and TRBJ2-7; 9 bases line up with TRBD2. Germline trimming cut 5 bases from V and 4 bases from J; bases unmatched to any gene: 15. The CDR3 extends over 17 amino acids. CDR1 is SGHVS, CDR2 FNYEAQ, per germline. CDR3 amino acids: CASSPDVFLAGRYEQYF. DNA of the CDR3: TGTGCCAGCAGCCCGGACGTCTTCCTAGCGGGAAGATACGAGCAGTACTTC.

CDR3 protein: CASSPGRASGNEQYF. CDR3 coding DNA: TGCGCCAGCTCACCTGGACGGGCTAGCGGTAACGAGCAGTACTTC. The chain joins TRBV10-2 to TRBJ2-7, with 7 bases identical to TRBD2. V lost 8 bases, J lost 5 bases, and 15 bases stayed unmatched. The CDR3 is 15 residues long. Germline V gene data show CDR1 as WSHSY and CDR2 as SAAADI.

This clone was picked up one time. The chain uses TRBV6-5 and TRBJ1-2; a possible D gene is TRBD1 (5 bases). The V and J ends lost 0 bases and 2 bases respectively, with 7 bases between them. Germline CDR1 and CDR2: MNHEY and SVGAGI. This CDR3 region has 14 residues. The CDR3 loop reads CASSYSPGNYGYTF. Here the CDR3 DNA reads TGTGCCAGCAGTTACTCTCCAGGGAACTATGGCTACACCTTC.

This chain links TRBV30 with TRBJ1-2; the D is unclear. CDR3 length equals 12 residues. Trimming left V 4 bases short and J 3 bases short, with 9 bases between. The germline V gene has CDR1 GTSNPN and CDR2 SVGIG (reference sequence). This CDR3 reads CAWNIGDYGYTF. CDR3 DNA: TGTGCCTGGAACATAGGAGACTATGGCTACACCTTC.

The rearrangement uses TRBV9 and TRBJ2-3; no firm D call. The germline V and J ends were trimmed by 0 bases and 2 bases, with 10 bases remaining between them. Germline V gene sequence: CDR1 SGDLS, CDR2 YYNGEE. The CDR3 runs to 15 residues. CDR3 protein: CASSVGQASTDTQYF. CDR3 coding DNA: TGTGCCAGCAGCGTAGGGCAGGCGTCCACAGATACGCAGTATTTT.

The genes are TRBV11-3 and TRBJ2-2, with D unclear. Germline values: CDR1 SGHNT, CDR2 YENEEA. This CDR3 has 15 amino acids. V was clipped by 4 bases and J by 0 bases, with 9 bases between them. The CDR3 nucleotides read TGTGCCAGCAGCTCCCGAGATGCGAACACCGGGGAGCTGTTTTTT. It yields the protein CASSSRDANTGELFF. The full variable domain, rest sourced from reference TRBV11-3 and TRBJ2-2, is EAGVVQSPRYKIIEKKQPVAFWCNPISGHNTLYWYLQNLGQGPELLIRYENEEAVDDSQLPKDRFSAERLKGVDSTLKIQPAELGDSAVYLCASSSRDANTGELFFGEGSRLTVL.

This rearrangement joins TRBV28 to TRBJ1-5; D possibly corresponds to TRBD1 (5 bases). The V gene lost 6 bases and the J gene lost 4 bases, with 13 bases spanning the gap. The CDR3 spans 14 residues. Germline lookup yields CDR1 MDHEN and CDR2 SYDVKM. DNA for the CDR3: TGTGCCAGCAGCCCGGGACTGCGAAATCAGCCCCAGCATTTT. Its translation is CASSPGLRNQPQHF.

This chain joins TRBV7-9 and TRBJ2-5, with TRBD2 identical over 7 bases. V lost 4 bases to trimming and J lost 4 bases; unmatched junction nucleotides: 12. Germline-derived CDR1 and CDR2 are SEHNR and FQNEAQ (reference sequence). This CDR3 has 16 residues. CDR3 in DNA: TGTGCCAGCAGCTCAACCAGCGGGGAAGGCGGAGAGACCCAGTACTTC. This sequence encodes CASSSTSGEGGETQYF.

In regard to this clone: The sample contains more than one DNA sequence encoding this CDR3. The V call is TRBV2, the J call TRBJ2-7; 7 bases match TRBD2. Germline loops: CDR1 SNHLY, CDR2 FYNNEI. Trimming removed 7 bases from V and 1 base from J; junction bases left unmatched: 1. This CDR3 spans 12 amino acids. The DNA for the CDR3 is TGTGCCAGCACGGGGGGATCCTACGAGCAGTACTTC. Its translation: CASTGGSYEQYF. Full variable domain (remainder filled in from reference TRBV2 and TRBJ2-7): EPEVTQTPSHQVTQMGQEVILRCVPISNHLYFYWYRQILGQKVEFLVSFYNNEISEKSEIFDDQFSVERPDGSNFTLKIRSTKLEDSAMYFCASTGGSYEQYFGPGTRLTVT.

The rearrangement uses TRBV4-1 and TRBJ2-7; the D is unclear. Germline V lookup: CDR1 MGHRA, CDR2 YSYEKL. The CDR3 loop spans 15 amino acids. The ends were cut back, 1 base at V and 2 bases at J, with 12 bases in the middle. The CDR3 spells CASSQGPDLTYEQYF. CDR3 sequence (DNA): TGCGCCAGCAGCCAAGGCCCGGATTTGACCTACGAGCAGTACTTC.